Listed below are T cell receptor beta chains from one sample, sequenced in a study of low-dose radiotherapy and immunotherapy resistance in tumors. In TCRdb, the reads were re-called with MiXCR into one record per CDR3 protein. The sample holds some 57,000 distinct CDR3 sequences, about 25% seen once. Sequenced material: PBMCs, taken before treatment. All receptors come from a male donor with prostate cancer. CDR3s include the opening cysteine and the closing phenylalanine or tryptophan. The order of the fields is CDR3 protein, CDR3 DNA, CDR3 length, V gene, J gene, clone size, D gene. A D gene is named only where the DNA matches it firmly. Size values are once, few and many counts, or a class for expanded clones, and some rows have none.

CDR3: CSVGPPYNEQFF
DNA: TGCAGCGTTGGACCCCCCTACAATGAGCAGTTCTTC
length: 12
V: TRBV29-1
J: TRBJ2-1
size: many
D: NA

CDR3: CSVRTSFSTTQYF
DNA: TGCAGCGTGAGGACTAGTTTTTCGACTACGCAGTATTTT
length: 13
V: TRBV29-1
J: TRBJ2-3
size: many
D: TRBD2

CDR3: CASSLIRGTQETQYF
DNA: TGTGCCAGCAGCCTAATCAGGGGGACCCAAGAGACCCAGTACTTC
length: 15
V: TRBV11-1
J: TRBJ2-5
size: many
D: TRBD1

CDR3: CASRDRAYNEQFF
DNA: TGTGCCAGCCGGGACAGGGCCTACAATGAGCAGTTCTTC
length: 13
V: TRBV14
J: TRBJ2-1
size: NA
D: TRBD1

CDR3: CASSLQGSTGYTF
DNA: TGTGCCAGCAGTTTACAGGGATCTACGGGCTACACCTTC
length: 13
V: TRBV12-3/TRBV12-4
J: TRBJ1-2
size: many
D: NA

CDR3: CASSMTGVQPQHF
DNA: TGTGCCAGTAGTATGACAGGCGTGCAGCCCCAGCATTTT
length: 13
V: TRBV19
J: TRBJ1-5
size: many
D: NA

CDR3: CSAMGGLAGALTYNEQFF
DNA: TGCAGTGCCATGGGGGGGCTAGCGGGGGCCCTAACCTACAATGAGCAGTTCTTC
length: 18
V: TRBV20-1
J: TRBJ2-1
size: many
D: TRBD2

CDR3: CASSLTGDEQFF
DNA: TGCGCCAGCAGCTTGACGGGGGATGAGCAGTTCTTC
length: 12
V: TRBV5-1
J: TRBJ2-1
size: NA
D: NA

CDR3: CASSLELAGGQAETQYF
DNA: TGTGCCAGCAGCTTAGAGTTGGCGGGGGGGCAGGCGGAGACCCAGTACTTC
length: 17
V: TRBV11-2
J: TRBJ2-5
size: once
D: TRBD2

CDR3: CASSDRGGDTQYF
DNA: TGTGCCAGCAGCGACAGGGGAGGGGATACGCAGTATTTT
length: 13
V: TRBV12-3/TRBV12-4
J: TRBJ2-3
size: few
D: NA

CDR3: CASSLSRSTDTQYF
DNA: TGTGCCAGCAGCTTGTCCCGGTCCACAGATACGCAGTATTTT
length: 14
V: TRBV5-5
J: TRBJ2-3
size: NA
D: NA

CDR3: CASSDTGGAYEQYF
DNA: TGCGCCAGCAGCGACACAGGGGGCGCCTACGAGCAGTACTTC
length: 14
V: TRBV5-1
J: TRBJ2-7
size: many
D: TRBD1

CDR3: CSATTGTSGTDTQYF
DNA: TGCAGTGCTACAACCGGGACTAGCGGCACAGATACGCAGTATTTT
length: 15
V: TRBV20-1
J: TRBJ2-3
size: many
D: TRBD2

CDR3: CASSSRLAAPSDTQYF
DNA: TGTGCCAGCAGCTCCCGACTGGCGGCCCCCTCAGATACGCAGTATTTT
length: 16
V: TRBV5-8
J: TRBJ2-3
size: many
D: NA

CDR3: CASSQRGFSYNEQFF
DNA: TGTGCCAGCAGCCAAAGAGGTTTTTCCTACAATGAGCAGTTCTTC
length: 15
V: TRBV6-2/TRBV6-3
J: TRBJ2-1
size: few
D: NA

CDR3: CASSYGTGFYEQYF
DNA: TGTGCCAGCAGTTACGGGACAGGGTTCTACGAGCAGTACTTC
length: 14
V: TRBV6-5
J: TRBJ2-7
size: NA
D: TRBD1

CDR3: CASGFAFSGTTIKTGELFF
DNA: TGTGCTAGTGGTTTTGCCTTCTCCGGGACTACGATCAAAACCGGGGAGCTGTTTTTT
length: 19
V: TRBV12-5
J: TRBJ2-2
size: many
D: TRBD2

CDR3: CASSLAGAKTDEQFF
DNA: TGCGCCAGCAGCTTGGCGGGAGCGAAAACCGATGAGCAGTTCTTC
length: 15
V: TRBV5-1
J: TRBJ2-1
size: NA
D: NA

CDR3: CASSAGLAGESSYEQYF
DNA: TGTGCCAGCAGCGCAGGACTAGCGGGGGAGAGCTCCTACGAGCAGTACTTC
length: 17
V: TRBV11-2
J: TRBJ2-7
size: NA
D: TRBD2

CDR3: CASSPGTSLHTGELFF
DNA: TGTGCCAGCAGTCCCGGGACTAGTTTACACACCGGGGAGCTGTTTTTT
length: 16
V: TRBV27
J: TRBJ2-2
size: many
D: TRBD2

CDR3: CASSQWDSQSGNTIYF
DNA: TGTGCCAGCAGCCAGTGGGACAGCCAATCTGGAAACACCATATATTTT
length: 16
V: TRBV4-2
J: TRBJ1-3
size: many
D: TRBD1

CDR3: CASSYSGRRWGTEAFF
DNA: TGTGCCAGCAGTTACTCTGGGCGGAGATGGGGCACTGAAGCTTTCTTT
length: 16
V: TRBV6-5
J: TRBJ1-1
size: many
D: NA

CDR3: CSVARGGGADTQYF
DNA: TGCAGCGTTGCTCGCGGCGGGGGGGCAGATACGCAGTATTTT
length: 14
V: TRBV29-1
J: TRBJ2-3
size: few
D: TRBD2

CDR3: CASTFGRAGGHRSGNTIYF
DNA: TGTGCCAGCACCTTTGGGAGGGCAGGGGGACATCGGTCTGGAAACACCATATATTTT
length: 19
V: TRBV28
J: TRBJ1-3
size: many
D: TRBD1

CDR3: CASSPSLGTDTQYF
DNA: TGTGCCAGCTCACCGAGTCTGGGCACAGATACGCAGTATTTT
length: 14
V: TRBV18
J: TRBJ2-3
size: NA
D: NA

CDR3: CASSVGGVGEQYF
DNA: TGTGCCAGCAGCGTGGGGGGGGTAGGGGAGCAGTACTTC
length: 13
V: TRBV12-3/TRBV12-4
J: TRBJ2-7
size: many
D: TRBD2

CDR3: CSVLQNSGNTIYF
DNA: TGCAGCGTTCTGCAGAACTCTGGAAACACCATATATTTT
length: 13
V: TRBV29-1
J: TRBJ1-3
size: many
D: NA

CDR3: CAWSGFLGTNSPLHF
DNA: TGTGCCTGGAGTGGCTTTCTCGGCACAAATTCACCCCTCCACTTT
length: 15
V: TRBV30
J: TRBJ1-6
size: many
D: NA

CDR3: CASSAGTPGVAFF
DNA: TGTGCCAGCAGCGCCGGGACCCCAGGCGTGGCTTTCTTT
length: 13
V: TRBV2
J: TRBJ1-1
size: many
D: NA

CDR3: CASSSTGFSNQPQHF
DNA: TGTGCCAGCAGCTCGACAGGGTTCAGCAATCAGCCCCAGCATTTT
length: 15
V: TRBV6-5
J: TRBJ1-5
size: NA
D: TRBD1

CDR3: CASSLEVRGNTEAFF
DNA: TGCGCCAGCAGCTTGGAGGTCAGGGGGAACACTGAAGCTTTCTTT
length: 15
V: TRBV5-1
J: TRBJ1-1
size: many
D: NA

CDR3: CAISQQNTEAFF
DNA: TGTGCCATCAGTCAACAGAACACTGAAGCTTTCTTT
length: 12
V: TRBV10-3
J: TRBJ1-1
size: NA
D: NA

CDR3: CASRKDRGRNQPQHF
DNA: TGTGCCAGCAGAAAGGACAGGGGGCGCAATCAGCCCCAGCATTTT
length: 15
V: TRBV6-2/TRBV6-3
J: TRBJ1-5
size: many
D: TRBD1

CDR3: CASSLANRETQYF
DNA: TGTGCCAGCAGCTTGGCCAATCGGGAGACCCAGTACTTC
length: 13
V: TRBV7-9
J: TRBJ2-5
size: many
D: NA

CDR3: CASSENTAMGPQHF
DNA: TGTGCCAGCAGTGAAAACACGGCAATGGGCCCCCAGCATTTT
length: 14
V: TRBV2
J: TRBJ1-5
size: many
D: NA

CDR3: CASSQDRGVNRALYYETQYF
DNA: TGTGCCAGCAGCCAAGATCGGGGTGTTAACAGGGCCTTGTACTACGAGACCCAGTACTTC
length: 20
V: TRBV14
J: TRBJ2-5
size: once
D: NA

CDR3: CASSLGPGYEQYF
DNA: TGTGCCAGCAGCCTGGGACCCGGCTACGAGCAGTACTTC
length: 13
V: TRBV7-2
J: TRBJ2-7
size: NA
D: NA

CDR3: CASSLLSSGNTIYF
DNA: TGTGCCAGCAGTTTACTGAGCTCTGGAAACACCATATATTTT
length: 14
V: TRBV12-3/TRBV12-4
J: TRBJ1-3
size: many
D: NA

CDR3: CASSLVGRGADTQYF
DNA: TGTGCCAGCAGCTTGGTGGGCAGGGGAGCAGATACGCAGTATTTT
length: 15
V: TRBV5-4
J: TRBJ2-3
size: many
D: NA

CDR3: CASRPDVPITEAFF
DNA: TGTGCCAGCAGACCTGACGTTCCGATCACTGAAGCTTTCTTT
length: 14
V: TRBV28
J: TRBJ1-1
size: NA
D: NA

CDR3: CSARDLGGTSSYNEQFF
DNA: TGCAGTGCTAGAGATCTCGGCGGAACTAGCTCCTACAATGAGCAGTTCTTC
length: 17
V: TRBV20-1
J: TRBJ2-1
size: many
D: NA

CDR3: CASSLASGDTEAFF
DNA: TGTGCCAGCAGCTTGGCCTCCGGGGACACTGAAGCTTTCTTT
length: 14
V: TRBV5-4
J: TRBJ1-1
size: NA
D: NA

CDR3: CASSLPDREYAHEQYF
DNA: TGTGCCAGCAGCTTACCCGACAGGGAGTACGCCCACGAGCAGTACTTC
length: 16
V: TRBV7-8
J: TRBJ2-7
size: many
D: TRBD1

CDR3: CASSPGATAYGYTF
DNA: TGTGCCAGCTCACCAGGTGCGACGGCCTATGGCTACACCTTC
length: 14
V: TRBV18
J: TRBJ1-2
size: once
D: NA